This T cell receptor beta chain is from a study of shared T cell receptors in the human thymus. CDR1 is SGHNT and CDR2 is YENEEA in the germline V gene. This CDR3 is 14 amino acids long. V lost 3 bases and J 8 bases, leaving 15 bases between the germline ends. Profiling relied on immunoSEQ multiplex PCR, and the TCRdb table lists in-frame clones only, not all of them. The sample has 500,000 to 550,000 clones; 75% to 80% are singletons. These data were likewise used in another study, on human thymus T cells. That publication notes: Thymic resections from corrective heart surgery supplied the tissue. Thymic repertoires overlap heavily among unrelated individuals, related research has reported.

This chain joins TRBV11-3 and TRBJ2-3; weak D call: TRBD2 (5 bases). The clonotype comes from a boy in the first two years of life with a congenital heart defect. The sequencing sample was made of thymocytes. The CDR3 sequence is CASSFTTWRSTQYF. CDR3 coding DNA: TGTGCCAGCAGCTTCACCACGTGGAGGAGTACGCAGTATTTT.